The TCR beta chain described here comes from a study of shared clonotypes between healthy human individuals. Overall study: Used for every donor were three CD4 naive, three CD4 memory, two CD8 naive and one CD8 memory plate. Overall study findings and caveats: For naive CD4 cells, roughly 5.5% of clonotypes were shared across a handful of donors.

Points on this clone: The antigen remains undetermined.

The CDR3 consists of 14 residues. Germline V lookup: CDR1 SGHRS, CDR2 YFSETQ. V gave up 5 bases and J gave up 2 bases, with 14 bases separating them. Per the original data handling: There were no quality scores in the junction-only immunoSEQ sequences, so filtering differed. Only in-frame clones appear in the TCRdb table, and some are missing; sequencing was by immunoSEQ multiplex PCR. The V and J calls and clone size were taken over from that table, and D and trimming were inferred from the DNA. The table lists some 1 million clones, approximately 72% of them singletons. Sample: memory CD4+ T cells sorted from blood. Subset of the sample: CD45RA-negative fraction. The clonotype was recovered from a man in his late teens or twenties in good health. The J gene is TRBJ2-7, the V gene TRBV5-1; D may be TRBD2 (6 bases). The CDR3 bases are TGCGCCAGCAGACGCGGGACTGCCCCCTACGAGCAGTACTTC. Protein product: CASRRGTAPYEQYF. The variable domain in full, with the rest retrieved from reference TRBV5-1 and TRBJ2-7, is KAGVTQTPRYLIKTRGQQVTLSCSPISGHRSVSWYQQTPGQGLQFLFEYFSETQRNKGNFPGRFSGRQFSNSRSEMNVSTLELGDSALYLCASRRGTAPYEQYFGPGTRLTVT.